This T cell receptor beta chain appears in the sequencing data of a study of shared clonotypes between healthy human individuals. Donors had no recently reported acute infections or vaccinations and were HIV-negative. Genomic DNA per cell subset filled all wells of several immunoSEQ plates. Assay: immunoSEQ multiplex PCR; the TCRdb copy retains only in-frame clones and omits some. The sample carries hundreds of thousands of clones, about 80% recorded once. Trimming shortened V by 1 base and J by 7 bases, and 12 bases separated the two germline ends. The CDR3 contains 14 residues. The germline V gene encodes CDR1 SGHTA and CDR2 FQGNSA.

Sequencing input: PBMCs. This clonotype was sampled from a middle-aged woman in good health. Some clones in this sample may be carry-over from other donors' samples. The chain has TRBV7-2 and TRBJ2-3; no reliable D call. CDR3 sequence (DNA): TGTGCCAGCAGCTTAGTGTCGGTCGGGTATACGCAGTATTTT. It yields the protein CASSLVSVGYTQYF. Supplemented by reference TRBV7-2 and TRBJ2-3, the full variable domain reads GAGVSQSPSNKVTEKGKDVELRCDPISGHTALYWYRQSLGQGLEFLIYFQGNSAPDKSGLPSDRFSAERTGGSVSTLTIQRTQQEDSAVYLCASSLVSVGYTQYFGPGTRLTVL.